This record covers a single T cell receptor (beta chain). Its target is not known. The sample originates from a study of cytomegalovirus exposure and HLA in healthy donors. Vbeta (60) and Jbeta (13) primers were used in the PCR. Profiled with immunoSEQ multiplex PCR; TCRdb holds only in-frame clones, not every one. Of some 150,000 clones in the sample, roughly 85% were seen once. Study-wide findings and caveats: A later analysis linked a missense DCLRE1C variant to TCR beta V- and J-gene trimming. Other equally common chains were less clonally expanded than HLA-associated TCR beta chains, a later analysis showed.

The sequence was obtained from a woman aged 18-30 years in good health and CMV-seronegative. Sequenced input: PBMCs.

CDR3 in DNA: TGTGCCAGCAGCTCTTCGACAGGTATCTATCTATCTGGGGCCAACGTCCTGACTTTC. It codes for CASSSSTGIYLSGANVLTF. The gene calls are TRBV5-4 and TRBJ2-6; possibly TRBD1 for D (6 bases). V was clipped by 3 bases and J by 1 base, with 20 bases between them. Germline V gene lookup returns CDR1 SGHNT and CDR2 YYREEE (reference sequence). CDR3 length: 19 amino acids.